This T cell receptor beta chain was documented in a study of cytomegalovirus exposure and HLA in healthy donors. The PCR employed 60 Vbeta primers together with 13 Jbeta primers. Data came from immunoSEQ multiplex PCR; TCRdb stores just in-frame clones and leaves some out. Its table lists 110,000 to 150,000 clones. The CDR3 is made up of 16 amino acids. CDR1 is SQVTM and CDR2 is ANQGSEA in the germline V gene. V lost 2 bases to trimming and J lost 4 bases; unmatched junction nucleotides: 5. The sequenced sample was PBMCs. The V gene is TRBV29-1, the J gene TRBJ2-2, with 12 bases aligning to TRBD2. The TCR originated in a woman aged 18-29 years in good health and CMV-seronegative. For the CDR3, the DNA is TGCAGCGTTGAAATGGCGACTAGCGGGGGCACCGGGGAGCTGTTTTTT. Residues: CSVEMATSGGTGELFF.